A selection of T cell receptor beta chains follows, all from one sample in a study of T cell responses to AZD1222 COVID-19 vaccine. Generated by immunoSEQ multiplex PCR, the TCRdb table keeps only in-frame clones and is missing some. The sample carries about 56,000 clones, 70% to 90% recorded once. This specimen consisted of peripheral blood, obtained on day 0 of AZD1222 vaccination. Receptor source: an adult in good health. CDR3s include the opening cysteine and the closing phenylalanine or tryptophan. The D gene is left open where the match is weak. A row's size may be missing; if present it is once, few, many or a size class.

j_call: TRBJ2-7
v_call: TRBV28
cdr3_length: 15
clone_size: -
d_call: TRBD1
cdr3_aa: CASSLRQGSSYEQYF
cdr3_nt: TGTGCCAGCAGTTTAAGACAGGGAAGCTCCTACGAGCAGTACTTC

j_call: TRBJ1-2
v_call: TRBV5-6
cdr3_length: 15
clone_size: -
d_call: -
cdr3_aa: CASSLTGRDNYGYTF
cdr3_nt: TGTGCCAGCAGCTTGACAGGGCGGGATAACTATGGCTACACCTTC

j_call: TRBJ2-7
v_call: TRBV7-9
cdr3_length: 16
clone_size: -
d_call: -
cdr3_aa: CASSLVVGASSYEQYF
cdr3_nt: TGTGCCAGCAGCTTAGTTGTGGGGGCTTCCTCCTACGAGCAGTACTTC

j_call: TRBJ1-1
v_call: TRBV29-1
cdr3_length: 14
clone_size: -
d_call: TRBD1
cdr3_aa: CSVEFGGQDTEAFF
cdr3_nt: TGCAGCGTTGAATTTGGGGGACAGGACACTGAAGCTTTCTTT

j_call: TRBJ2-1
v_call: TRBV5-4
cdr3_length: 15
clone_size: once
d_call: -
cdr3_aa: CASSSLLGSYNEQFF
cdr3_nt: TGTGCCAGCAGTTCCCTGTTGGGGTCCTACAATGAGCAGTTCTTC

j_call: TRBJ2-7
v_call: TRBV3-1/TRBV3-2
cdr3_length: 15
clone_size: -
d_call: -
cdr3_aa: CASSPWGPDPYEQYF
cdr3_nt: TGTGCCAGCAGCCCCTGGGGACCTGACCCCTACGAGCAGTACTTC

j_call: TRBJ1-1
v_call: TRBV5-1
cdr3_length: 16
clone_size: -
d_call: -
cdr3_aa: CASSLDGAFMNTEAFF
cdr3_nt: TGCGCCAGCAGCCTGGACGGGGCCTTCATGAACACTGAAGCTTTCTTT

j_call: TRBJ2-2
v_call: TRBV19
cdr3_length: 12
clone_size: -
d_call: TRBD2
cdr3_aa: CASHGGGNELFF
cdr3_nt: TGTGCCAGTCACGGGGGGGGCAATGAGCTGTTTTTT

j_call: TRBJ1-2
v_call: TRBV6-5
cdr3_length: 14
clone_size: -
d_call: -
cdr3_aa: CASSYTPSDYGYTF
cdr3_nt: TGTGCCAGCAGTTACACCCCCTCAGACTATGGCTACACCTTC

j_call: TRBJ1-4
v_call: TRBV7-2
cdr3_length: 15
clone_size: -
d_call: TRBD1
cdr3_aa: CASSLDAGGWEKLFF
cdr3_nt: TGTGCCAGCAGCTTAGATGCAGGGGGCTGGGAAAAACTGTTTTTT

j_call: TRBJ1-6
v_call: TRBV6-5
cdr3_length: 14
clone_size: -
d_call: -
cdr3_aa: CATSPSGLHSPLHF
cdr3_nt: TGTGCCACCTCCCCCTCCGGGCTCCATTCACCCCTCCACTTT

j_call: TRBJ2-5
v_call: TRBV12-3/TRBV12-4
cdr3_length: 13
clone_size: once
d_call: -
cdr3_aa: CASSPTRTETQYF
cdr3_nt: TGTGCCAGCAGTCCGACCCGGACAGAGACCCAGTACTTC

j_call: TRBJ1-2
v_call: TRBV7-9
cdr3_length: 15
clone_size: -
d_call: -
cdr3_aa: CASSLQVTVRDGYTF
cdr3_nt: TGTGCCAGCAGCCTACAGGTGACGGTTCGGGATGGCTACACCTTC

j_call: TRBJ2-3
v_call: TRBV14
cdr3_length: 18
clone_size: -
d_call: -
cdr3_aa: CASSQKRREVASPDTQYF
cdr3_nt: TGTGCCAGCAGCCAAAAACGCAGAGAGGTAGCGAGTCCAGATACGCAGTATTTT

j_call: TRBJ2-3
v_call: TRBV11-3
cdr3_length: 13
clone_size: -
d_call: TRBD1
cdr3_aa: CASSGRGTDTQYF
cdr3_nt: TGTGCCAGCAGCGGCAGGGGGACAGATACGCAGTATTTT